These T cell receptor beta chains were read from a single sample in a study of patients and donors after allogeneic stem cell transplantation. TCRdb re-analysed the RT-PCR reads in MiXCR, keeping a single row per CDR3 protein. The sample carries roughly 940,000 distinct CDR3 sequences, under 20% recorded once. Specimen: blood, either unsorted or a sorted T cell fraction (not recorded which). Source of these receptors: a human donor who was either an allogeneic HSCT recipient or a stem cell or donor lymphocyte infusion donor (not recorded which). It is not recorded whose cells these are; they may come from a transplant donor. Both conserved end residues are part of each CDR3. D genes are given only for firm matches. Where a row states a size, it is once, few, many or the class of an expanded clone; other rows omit it.

V gene,clone size,J gene,D gene,CDR3 protein,CDR3 DNA
TRBV7-3,few,TRBJ2-2,.,CASSKGLRGTGELFF,TGTGCCAGCAGCAAGGGACTAAGGGGGACCGGGGAGCTGTTTTTT
TRBV6-1,.,TRBJ1-2,.,CASSPTVSGGYTF,TGTGCCAGCAGTCCGACAGTATCGGGTGGCTACACCTTC
TRBV6-1,.,TRBJ2-2,.,CASGRQPRNTGELFF,TGTGCCAGCGGACGGCAACCCCGGAACACCGGGGAGCTGTTTTTT
TRBV20-1,.,TRBJ1-5,.,CSAYRGVGQPQHF,TGCAGCGCATATAGAGGGGTGGGGCAGCCCCAGCATTTT
TRBV11-2,few,TRBJ2-3,.,CASALRGSTDTQYF,TGTGCCAGCGCACTACGGGGGAGCACAGATACGCAGTATTTT
TRBV29-1,.,TRBJ2-7,.,CSVEGGAGYEQYF,TGCAGCGTTGAAGGGGGTGCCGGCTACGAGCAGTACTTC
TRBV12-3/TRBV12-4,many,TRBJ2-5,.,CASSIPGLQETQYF,TGTGCCAGCAGCATTCCGGGACTCCAAGAGACCCAGTACTTC
TRBV7-3,.,TRBJ2-2,TRBD2,CASSSPRLAGDTGELFF,TGTGCCAGCAGCTCACCACGACTAGCGGGCGATACCGGGGAGCTGTTTTTT
TRBV6-5,many,TRBJ1-1,.,CASSYSIKVETEAFF,TGTGCCAGCAGTTACTCGATAAAGGTCGAGACTGAAGCTTTCTTT
TRBV12-3/TRBV12-4,.,TRBJ2-3,.,CASSFWLGAQTSTDTQYF,TGTGCCAGCAGTTTTTGGCTGGGGGCGCAGACTAGCACAGATACGCAGTATTTT
TRBV24-1,few,TRBJ2-3,TRBD2,CATRGTSGITSTDTQYF,TGTGCCACCAGGGGGACTAGCGGGATCACGAGCACAGATACGCAGTATTTT
TRBV9,few,TRBJ2-3,.,CASSEGGKDTQYF,TGTGCCAGCAGCGAGGGGGGGAAAGATACGCAGTATTTT
TRBV28,.,TRBJ2-1,TRBD2,CASTRAGAYNEQFF,TGTGCCAGCACCCGAGCGGGGGCTTACAATGAGCAGTTCTTC
TRBV12-3/TRBV12-4,many,TRBJ1-1,.,CASSYRGHDTEAFF,TGTGCCAGCAGTTATCGCGGGCACGACACTGAAGCTTTCTTT
TRBV29-1,.,TRBJ1-2,.,CSSRLGYTF,TGCAGCTCTCGTCTTGGCTACACCTTC
TRBV6-1,few,TRBJ2-2,.,CASRRPGGNTGELFF,TGTGCCAGCAGGCGCCCCGGAGGGAACACCGGGGAGCTGTTTTTT
TRBV27,.,TRBJ1-1,TRBD1,CASSSTGIGTEAFF,TGTGCCAGCAGTTCGACAGGGATCGGCACTGAAGCTTTCTTT
TRBV29-1,.,TRBJ2-1,.,CSVWGYNEQFF,TGCAGCGTTTGGGGGTACAATGAGCAGTTCTTC
TRBV20-1,many,TRBJ2-1,.,CSHLQDAPYNEQFF,TGCAGCCACCTACAGGATGCCCCTTACAATGAGCAGTTCTTC
TRBV5-1,.,TRBJ2-1,.,CASSFDRGNEQFF,TGCGCCAGCAGCTTCGATCGGGGCAATGAGCAGTTCTTC
TRBV28,few,TRBJ2-1,.,CASSLRRRSSYNEQFF,TGTGCCAGCAGTTTAAGACGCAGGAGCTCCTACAATGAGCAGTTCTTC
TRBV7-9,few,TRBJ2-1,TRBD1,CASSLSGTGFYNEQFF,TGTGCCAGCAGCTTAAGTGGGACAGGGTTCTACAATGAGCAGTTCTTC
TRBV12-3/TRBV12-4,.,TRBJ2-1,.,CASTQGAIGQFF,TGTGCCAGCACCCAAGGGGCGATTGGGCAGTTCTTC
TRBV12-3/TRBV12-4,.,TRBJ2-2,.,CASRGHTGELFF,TGTGCCAGCAGGGGACACACCGGGGAGCTGTTTTTT
TRBV7-9,few,TRBJ1-1,.,CASSSGLVNTEAFF,TGTGCCAGCAGCTCGGGGTTGGTGAACACTGAAGCTTTCTTT
TRBV6-6,.,TRBJ2-7,.,CASSYSDLYEQYF,TGTGCCAGCAGTTACTCGGACCTCTACGAGCAGTACTTC
TRBV12-3/TRBV12-4,many,TRBJ2-7,.,CASSSLGEQYF,TGTGCCAGCAGCTCTTTGGGCGAGCAGTACTTC
TRBV20-1,.,TRBJ2-1,TRBD2,CSAPTSGGLNEQFF,TGCAGTGCACCTACTAGCGGGGGCCTCAATGAGCAGTTCTTC
TRBV4-3,few,TRBJ2-2,.,CASSQALKEATGELFF,TGCGCCAGCAGCCAAGCCCTAAAGGAGGCCACCGGGGAGCTGTTTTTT
TRBV5-5,.,TRBJ2-3,.,CASTKTRYSTDTQYF,TGTGCCAGCACTAAAACGAGGTATAGCACAGATACGCAGTATTTT
TRBV29-1,.,TRBJ2-5,.,CSVRSGTTTETQYF,TGCAGCGTACGGTCGGGTACTACCACGGAGACCCAGTACTTC
TRBV9,.,TRBJ2-1,TRBD2,CASSASSGGATQQFF,TGTGCCAGCAGCGCGTCTAGCGGGGGGGCGACCCAGCAGTTCTTC
TRBV7-8,few,TRBJ2-7,.,CASRGGGQYEQYF,TGTGCCAGCAGAGGGGGGGGTCAGTACGAGCAGTACTTC
TRBV25-1,few,TRBJ2-7,TRBD2,CASSESIAAGGLHEQYF,TGTGCCAGCAGTGAATCCATCGCAGCGGGAGGGCTCCACGAGCAGTACTTC
TRBV3-1,once,TRBJ2-1,TRBD2,CASSGGRSGFNEQFF,TGTGCCAGCAGCGGAGGTCGTAGCGGGTTCAATGAGCAGTTCTTC
TRBV4-3,few,TRBJ2-5,.,CASSQEGRGQETQYF,TGCGCCAGCAGCCAAGAGGGGCGCGGCCAAGAGACCCAGTACTTC
TRBV5-5,.,TRBJ2-1,TRBD2,CASSLEGLAVYNEQFF,TGTGCCAGCAGCTTGGAGGGACTAGCGGTGTACAATGAGCAGTTCTTC
TRBV10-3,few,TRBJ2-7,TRBD1,CAISESTGSPYEQYF,TGTGCCATCAGTGAGTCGACAGGGTCCCCCTACGAGCAGTACTTC
TRBV6-1,.,TRBJ1-2,.,CASSPMRTAQIGGYTF,TGTGCCAGCAGCCCCATGCGGACAGCCCAGATAGGAGGCTACACCTTC
TRBV5-1,few,TRBJ2-7,TRBD2,CASSLDLAGVREQYF,TGCGCCAGCAGCTTGGACCTAGCGGGGGTGAGGGAGCAGTACTTC
TRBV6-1,.,TRBJ2-3,.,CASRRSRADTQYF,TGTGCCAGCAGACGCTCCCGGGCAGATACGCAGTATTTT
TRBV15,.,TRBJ1-5,TRBD1,CATSSLTGPGNQPQHF,TGTGCCACCAGCAGCCTGACAGGGCCCGGCAATCAGCCCCAGCATTTT
TRBV7-8,few,TRBJ2-7,TRBD2,CASSPEGLAVYEQYF,TGTGCCAGCAGCCCGGAGGGACTAGCGGTCTACGAGCAGTACTTC
TRBV6-1,.,TRBJ1-2,.,CASSEAQTNYGYTF,TGTGCCAGCAGTGAAGCGCAGACTAACTATGGCTACACCTTC
TRBV6-4,.,TRBJ2-3,.,CASSDSASGADTQYF,TGTGCCAGCAGTGACTCTGCTTCGGGGGCAGATACGCAGTATTTT
TRBV28,.,TRBJ1-6,TRBD1,CASSAGTGENSPLHF,TGTGCCAGCAGTGCCGGGACAGGGGAAAATTCACCCCTCCACTTT
TRBV12-5,.,TRBJ2-1,TRBD2,CASGLLTSGREQFF,TGTGCTAGTGGTTTGCTGACTAGCGGGAGGGAGCAGTTCTTC
TRBV6-5,many,TRBJ2-2,.,CASGNTGELFF,TGTGCCAGCGGGAACACCGGGGAGCTGTTTTTT
TRBV7-2,few,TRBJ2-5,TRBD2,CASSLGSGLQETQYF,TGTGCCAGCAGCTTAGGTAGCGGGCTCCAAGAGACCCAGTACTTC
TRBV5-1,many,TRBJ2-7,TRBD1,CASSFDPGQGGPEQYF,TGCGCCAGCAGCTTTGACCCGGGACAGGGAGGTCCCGAGCAGTACTTC
TRBV6-1,.,TRBJ1-6,.,CASSPDRVSPLHF,TGTGCCAGCAGTCCCGATAGGGTCTCACCCCTCCACTTT
TRBV6-1,few,TRBJ2-2,.,CAGSGTASRETGELFF,TGTGCCGGGTCCGGGACGGCCTCACGGGAGACCGGGGAGCTGTTTTTT
TRBV29-1,many,TRBJ2-1,.,CSVEKGVVMNEQFF,TGCAGCGTTGAAAAGGGGGTCGTAATGAATGAGCAGTTCTTC
TRBV27,many,TRBJ2-4,TRBD1,CASSLGTGDIQYF,TGTGCCAGCAGTTTAGGGACAGGGGACATTCAGTACTTC
TRBV7-8,.,TRBJ2-4,TRBD2,CASSLVQTSGGSLAKNIQYF,TGTGCCAGCAGCTTAGTACAGACTAGCGGGGGATCTCTAGCCAAAAACATTCAGTACTTC
TRBV21-1,.,TRBJ2-1,.,CARANNEQFF,TGTGCCAGAGCTAACAATGAGCAGTTCTTC
TRBV27,.,TRBJ2-1,.,CASSFSGDRIYNEQFF,TGTGCCAGCAGTTTTAGCGGGGACAGAATCTACAATGAGCAGTTCTTC
TRBV12-3/TRBV12-4,.,TRBJ1-2,.,CASSSPGKGSIF,TGTGCCAGCAGTTCCCCCGGTAAGGGCTCCATCTTC
TRBV10-3,.,TRBJ2-7,.,CAISSPDRSSYEQYF,TGTGCCATCAGTTCTCCTGACAGGAGCTCCTACGAGCAGTACTTC